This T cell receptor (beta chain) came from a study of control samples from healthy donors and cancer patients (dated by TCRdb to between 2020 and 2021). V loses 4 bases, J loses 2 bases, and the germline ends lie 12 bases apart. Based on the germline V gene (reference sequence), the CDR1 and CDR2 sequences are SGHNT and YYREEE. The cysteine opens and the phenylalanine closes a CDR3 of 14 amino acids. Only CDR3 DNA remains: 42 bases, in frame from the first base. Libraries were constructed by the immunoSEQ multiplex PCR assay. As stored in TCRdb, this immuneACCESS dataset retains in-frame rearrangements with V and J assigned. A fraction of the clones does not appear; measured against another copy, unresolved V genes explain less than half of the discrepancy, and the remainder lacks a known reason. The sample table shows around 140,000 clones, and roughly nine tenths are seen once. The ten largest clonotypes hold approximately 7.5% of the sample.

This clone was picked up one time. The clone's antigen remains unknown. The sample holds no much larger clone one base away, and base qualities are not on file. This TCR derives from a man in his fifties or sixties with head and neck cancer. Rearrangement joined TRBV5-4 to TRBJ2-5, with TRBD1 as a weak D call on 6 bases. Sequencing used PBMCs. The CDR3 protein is CASSLTGSQETQYF. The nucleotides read TGTGCCAGCAGCCTGACAGGCTCTCAAGAGACCCAGTACTTC.